These 14 T cell receptor beta chains were sequenced from one sample in a study of blood T cell repertoires in COVID-19. The repertoire was sequenced with immunoSEQ multiplex PCR; TCRdb's copy has only in-frame clones and lacks some. There are around 84,000 clones in the sample; around nine tenths occur only once, and roughly 4.4% lies in the top ten. Specimen: peripheral blood. Source of these receptors: a man in his forties or fifties with active COVID-19.

This clone was seen only once. This rearrangement joins TRBV15 to TRBJ2-1; TRBD1 matches at 9 bases. The V gene end was trimmed by 6 bases and the J gene end by 5 bases; junction bases not matched to a gene: 5. The CDR3 has 14 amino acids. CDR1 is LNHNV and CDR2 is YYDKDF in the germline V gene (reference sequence). CDR3 in DNA: TGTGCCACCAGACGGGACAGGGTCAACAATGAGCAGTTCTTC. Protein: CATRRDRVNNEQFF.

The chain joins TRBV7-9 to TRBJ1-1; 7 bases align to TRBD1. The CDR3 has 14 residues. V gave up 1 base and J gave up 5 bases; unmatched junction bases: 4. Per germline, CDR1 SEHNR and CDR2 FQNEAQ (reference sequence). The CDR3 DNA follows: TGTGCCAGCAGCTTAGGGACAGGAGATACTGAAGCTTTCTTT. Protein: CASSLGTGDTEAFF.

V gene TRBV12-3 or TRBV12-4 combines with J gene TRBJ1-1; D possibly corresponds to TRBD1 (5 bases). CDR3 size: 13 residues. Trimming removed 8 bases from V and 7 bases from J, with 17 bases in between. Here the CDR3 reads CASLGPGGVEAFF. The CDR3 DNA reads as TGTGCCAGCTTGGGACCGGGAGGGGTTGAAGCTTTCTTT.

The chain links TRBV30 to TRBJ1-1; weak D call: TRBD1 (6 bases). V lost 3 bases and J 1 base, leaving 9 bases between the germline ends. Germline V lookup: CDR1 GTSNPN, CDR2 SVGIG (reference sequence). This CDR3 has 13 residues. The DNA for the CDR3 is TGTGCCTGGAGCTTCAGGGGGAACACTGAAGCTTTCTTT. Its protein product is CAWSFRGNTEAFF.

The rearrangement joins TRBV4-1 to TRBJ1-1; 7 nucleotides align to TRBD1. The J segment lost 1 base and the V segment lost 0 bases, leaving 5 bases of the junction unmatched. There are 16 residues in the CDR3. Germline V CDR1 and CDR2: MGHRA, YSYEKL. CDR3 bases: TGCGCCAGCAGCCAAGACACAGGGGCCGGGAACACTGAAGCTTTCTTT. It codes for CASSQDTGAGNTEAFF.

This clone appeared once. The chain joins TRBV12-5 to TRBJ1-4; D uncertain. Trimming left V 6 bases short and J 6 bases short, with 11 bases between. This CDR3 contains 13 residues. Germline assignment: CDR1 LGHNT and CDR2 FRNRAP. This CDR3 reads CASGSQNYEKLFF. Here the CDR3 DNA reads TGTGCTAGTGGATCTCAGAATTATGAAAAACTGTTTTTT.

The chain joins TRBV27 to TRBJ2-7; 8 bases fit TRBD1. Per the germline V gene, CDR1 is MNHEY and CDR2 is SMNVEV (reference sequence). The CDR3 has 12 amino acids. The junction had 1 base not matched to a gene; V was cut back by 3 bases and J by 6 bases. CDR3 amino acids: CASSFDRGEQYF. The CDR3 nucleotides are TGTGCCAGCAGTTTCGACAGGGGCGAGCAGTACTTC.

The chain recombines TRBV10-1 with TRBJ1-1; 7 bases fit TRBD1. CDR1 is WNHNN, CDR2 SYGVQD, per germline (reference sequence). The CDR3 has 14 amino acids. Trimming removed 5 bases from V and 7 bases from J; junction bases left unmatched: 10. The chain's CDR3 is CASSRHPGGNEAFF. The CDR3 nucleotides are TGCGCCAGCAGTCGCCATCCAGGGGGAAATGAAGCTTTCTTT.

The chain links TRBV3-1 (or the pseudogene TRBV3-2) to TRBJ1-1; the D gene is possibly TRBD1 (5 bases). Germline V CDR1 and CDR2: LGHDT, YNNKEL (reference sequence). V lost 0 bases and J lost 1, with 15 bases in between. The CDR3 covers 17 residues. CDR3 in DNA: TGTGCCAGCAGCCAAGAGGGACTGATCAGGAGGAACACTGAAGCTTTCTTT. This translates into CASSQEGLIRRNTEAFF.

The chain has TRBV19 and TRBJ1-2, with TRBD1 matching 7 bases. The CDR3 length is 11 residues. The germline V gene has CDR1 LNHDA and CDR2 SQIVND (reference sequence). Trimming cost V 10 bases and J 8 bases; bases outside gene matches: 7. The CDR3 DNA is TGTGCCACCCAGGGGGAGTACGGCTACACCTTC. Protein product: CATQGEYGYTF.

The chain couples TRBV28 to TRBJ2-7; 7 bases align to TRBD1. J lost 0 bases, V lost 3 bases, and 2 bases had no gene match. Germline V gives CDR1 MDHEN, CDR2 SYDVKM. This CDR3 comprises 14 residues. The CDR3: CASSFGQVSYEQYF. For the CDR3, the DNA is TGTGCCAGCAGTTTTGGACAGGTCTCCTACGAGCAGTACTTC.

The chain carries TRBV5-1 and TRBJ2-1; TRBD1 might be the D (5 bases). The V gene's germline CDR1 is SGHRS and CDR2 YFSETQ. CDR3 size: 14 residues. The ends were cut back, 2 bases at V and 8 bases at J, with 14 bases in the middle. The CDR3 DNA reads as TGCGCCAGCAGCTTAGACAGAACAACCGATGAGCAGTTCTTC. This codes for CASSLDRTTDEQFF.

This clone was found a few times. The CDR3 is CATSRGGQGNTEAFF. The CDR3 coding sequence is TGTGCCACCAGCAGAGGGGGACAGGGGAACACTGAAGCTTTCTTT. The chain combines TRBV15 with TRBJ1-1; 9 bases agree with TRBD1. The ends lost 1 base at V and 1 base at J; junction bases unmatched: 1. This CDR3 comprises 15 residues. Per the germline V gene, CDR1 is LNHNV and CDR2 is YYDKDF (reference sequence).

The gene calls are TRBV19 and TRBJ2-1; 8 bases align to TRBD1. This CDR3 comprises 15 residues. Germline V lookup: CDR1 LNHDA, CDR2 SQIVND (reference sequence). With 4 bases clipped from V and 2 bases from J, the junction kept 4 bases outside the gene matches. The CDR3 nucleotides are TGTGCCAGTAGTACGACAGGGGTGGCCTACAATGAGCAGTTCTTC. Translation: CASSTTGVAYNEQFF.